Listed below are T cell receptor beta chains from one sample, sequenced in a study of T cells after posttransplantation cyclophosphamide. Assay used: immunoSEQ multiplex PCR; TCRdb lists only in-frame clones, some missing. The sample yields over 4,500 clones, almost 85% seen once. Sample: PBMCs, taken after an allogeneic stem cell transplant with a calcineurin inhibitor and methotrexate. The receptor source for this set is a male patient between 35 and 55 years old who received an allogeneic stem cell transplant from an unrelated donor, was CMV-positive, and had chronic GVHD only. Some T cells may be provided by the graft donor. The CDR3 runs from the conserved cysteine through the conserved F or W. The order of the fields is V gene, J gene, clone size, D gene, CDR3 protein, CDR3 DNA. The D gene is left open where the match is weak. Some rows have no size entry. The others give once, few or many, or a class for an expanded clone.

TRBV7-2	TRBJ2-5	-	TRBD2	CASSRIAGGETQYF	TGTGCCAGCAGCCGAATAGCGGGGGGAGAGACCCAGTACTTC
TRBV7-9	TRBJ1-2	-	-	CASGRPDNYGYTF	TGTGCCAGCGGCCGCCCCGATAACTATGGCTACACCTTC
TRBV18	TRBJ1-1	few	-	CASSPNQGTEAFF	TGTGCCAGCTCACCAAACCAGGGCACTGAAGCTTTCTTT
TRBV29-1	TRBJ1-2	-	-	CSVVPWTANGYTF	TGCAGCGTTGTCCCCTGGACAGCTAATGGCTACACCTTC
TRBV7-2	TRBJ1-2	-	-	CASSRTDAHYGYTF	TGTGCCAGCAGTCGGACAGATGCTCACTATGGCTACACCTTC
TRBV5-1	TRBJ2-5	-	-	CASSFYRTEFTGETQYF	TGCGCCAGCAGCTTTTACCGGACAGAATTTACAGGGGAGACCCAGTACTTC
TRBV13	TRBJ2-5	-	TRBD2	CASSFSAGVQETQYF	TGTGCCAGCAGCTTCTCAGCGGGGGTCCAAGAGACCCAGTACTTC
TRBV6-6	TRBJ2-7	-	TRBD1	CASSHRGPSAYEQYF	TGTGCCAGCAGTCACAGGGGGCCGTCCGCCTACGAGCAGTACTTC
TRBV29-1	TRBJ1-4	-	-	CSVEEGGSEKLFF	TGCAGCGTTGAAGAGGGAGGGTCTGAAAAACTGTTTTTT
TRBV6-1	TRBJ1-3	-	-	CASSEVGGGNTIYF	TGTGCCAGCAGTGAAGTCGGCGGTGGAAACACCATATATTTT
TRBV5-4	TRBJ2-7	few	-	CASSPRPAGEQYF	TGTGCCAGCAGCCCCCGCCCAGCGGGTGAGCAGTACTTC
TRBV18	TRBJ2-7	few	-	CASSPRTSTYEQYF	TGTGCCAGCTCACCACGGACTTCTACTTACGAGCAGTACTTC
TRBV6-5	TRBJ2-7	-	TRBD2	CASSYGRGTYEQYF	TGTGCCAGCAGTTACGGGCGGGGGACCTACGAGCAGTACTTC
TRBV4-1	TRBJ2-2	-	-	CASSQVSRGNTGELFF	TGCGCCAGCAGCCAAGTTAGCAGGGGGAACACCGGGGAGCTGTTTTTT
TRBV30	TRBJ2-7	-	TRBD1	CAWQLKGAREQYF	TGTGCCTGGCAACTCAAGGGGGCGCGGGAGCAGTACTTC
TRBV4-1	TRBJ2-7	-	TRBD1	CASSPGQGANYEQYF	TGCGCCAGCAGCCCTGGACAGGGGGCGAACTACGAGCAGTACTTC
TRBV4-1	TRBJ1-1	-	-	CASSQDPLNTEAFF	TGCGCCAGCAGCCAAGATCCACTTAACACTGAAGCTTTCTTT
TRBV10-2	TRBJ1-5	-	TRBD1	CASSELGQGYQPQHF	TGCGCCAGCAGTGAGTTGGGACAGGGATATCAGCCCCAGCATTTT
TRBV6-1	TRBJ2-7	-	TRBD1	CASSGDRDRAPYEQYF	TGTGCCAGCAGTGGAGACCGGGACAGGGCTCCCTACGAGCAGTACTTC
TRBV5-1	TRBJ1-2	-	-	CASSSEGPLNYGYTF	TGCGCCAGCAGCTCAGAGGGCCCTCTCAACTATGGCTACACCTTC
TRBV29-1	TRBJ1-4	-	TRBD1	CSVGLGGQENEKLFF	TGCAGCGTTGGTCTTGGGGGACAGGAAAATGAAAAACTGTTTTTT
TRBV15	TRBJ2-7	-	-	CATSRDFDRSYEQYF	TGTGCCACCAGCAGAGATTTCGACAGGTCCTACGAGCAGTACTTC
TRBV5-6	TRBJ1-2	-	TRBD1	CASSLRTGGIRGYTF	TGTGCCAGCAGCCTTCGGACAGGGGGGATTCGCGGCTACACCTTC
TRBV6-5	TRBJ2-5	-	-	CASSPRAGRETQYF	TGTGCCAGCAGCCCTAGGGCAGGGAGGGAGACCCAGTACTTC
TRBV27	TRBJ2-3	-	-	CASSSALNPPLSTDTQYF	TGTGCCAGCAGTTCCGCTCTAAATCCACCTCTTAGCACAGATACGCAGTATTTT
TRBV27	TRBJ1-4	-	-	CASSFRGLDEKLFF	TGTGCCAGCAGTTTTAGAGGTCTAGATGAAAAACTGTTTTTT
TRBV6-4	TRBJ2-2	few	TRBD1	CASRTQGATGELFF	TGTGCCAGCAGAACACAGGGGGCAACCGGGGAGCTGTTTTTT
TRBV11-2	TRBJ2-7	-	TRBD1	CASSFGTGEYEQYF	TGTGCCAGCAGCTTCGGGACAGGGGAATACGAGCAGTACTTC
TRBV27	TRBJ2-3	-	TRBD2	CASSPGTSGRGTQYF	TGTGCCAGCAGTCCCGGGACTAGCGGGAGGGGTACGCAGTATTTT
TRBV4-1	TRBJ1-3	few	-	CASSQEGGAGNTIYF	TGCGCCAGCAGCCAAGAAGGAGGGGCAGGAAACACCATATATTTT
TRBV19	TRBJ1-2	-	-	CASTSGGNYGYTF	TGTGCCAGTACATCTGGAGGTAACTATGGCTACACCTTC
TRBV5-1	TRBJ2-1	-	-	CASSLGPTYNEQFF	TGCGCCAGCAGCTTGGGGCCAACCTACAATGAGCAGTTCTTC
TRBV23-1	TRBJ1-1	-	-	CASSQSVELNTEAFF	TGCGCCAGCAGTCAATCGGTTGAGCTGAACACTGAAGCTTTCTTT
TRBV5-1	TRBJ1-2	once	-	CASSGAGANYTF	TGCGCCAGCAGCGGGGCGGGAGCCAACTACACCTTC
TRBV5-1	TRBJ1-6	-	TRBD1	CASSFGSGGKAYNSPLHF	TGCGCCAGCAGCTTCGGATCAGGGGGAAAAGCCTATAATTCACCCCTCCACTTT
TRBV29-1	TRBJ2-7	-	-	CSVDRPSSYEQYF	TGCAGCGTTGACAGGCCGAGCTCCTACGAGCAGTACTTC
TRBV19	TRBJ2-2	-	TRBD2	CASSIGGGYTGELFF	TGTGCCAGTAGTATAGGGGGGGGATACACCGGGGAGCTGTTTTTT
TRBV10-3	TRBJ1-1	-	-	CAISAVRGGPNTEAFF	TGTGCCATCAGCGCTGTCAGGGGCGGTCCGAACACTGAAGCTTTCTTT
TRBV25-1	TRBJ2-5	once	TRBD1	CASSYDRAYQETQYF	TGTGCCAGCAGTTACGACAGGGCGTACCAAGAGACCCAGTACTTC
TRBV5-4	TRBJ2-3	-	-	CASAPWRARGTDTQYF	TGTGCCAGCGCTCCGTGGCGGGCGCGGGGCACAGATACGCAGTATTTT
TRBV13	TRBJ2-7	-	-	CASSYRAYEQYF	TGTGCCAGCAGCTACAGAGCCTACGAGCAGTACTTC
TRBV7-9	TRBJ1-4	medium-sized	-	CASSSEPGSNEKLFF	TGTGCCAGCAGCTCCGAGCCGGGGTCGAATGAAAAACTGTTTTTT
TRBV6-5	TRBJ1-5	-	TRBD1	CASRPTGGGQPQHF	TGTGCCAGCAGGCCTACAGGGGGCGGTCAGCCCCAGCATTTT
TRBV7-6	TRBJ1-2	once	-	CASSFTDYGYTF	TGTGCCAGCAGCTTTACGGACTATGGCTACACCTTC
TRBV7-8	TRBJ2-3	-	-	CASSLTQGADTQYF	TGTGCCAGCAGCTTAACTCAGGGCGCAGATACGCAGTATTTT
TRBV2	TRBJ1-4	-	TRBD1	CASSATGGKLFF	TGTGCCAGCAGTGCCACAGGGGGCAAACTGTTTTTT
TRBV5-6	TRBJ1-3	medium-sized	TRBD1	CASSFYRGTIYF	TGTGCCAGCAGCTTTTACAGGGGAACCATATATTTT
TRBV10-2	TRBJ1-3	few	TRBD1	CASGTAFPGNTIYF	TGCGCCAGCGGGACAGCTTTCCCTGGAAACACCATATATTTT
TRBV9	TRBJ1-5	-	-	CASAGHPNQPQHF	TGTGCCAGCGCCGGACACCCTAATCAGCCCCAGCATTTT
TRBV2	TRBJ1-5	-	-	CASRVSRNQPQHF	TGTGCCAGCAGGGTTAGCCGTAATCAGCCCCAGCATTTT
TRBV4-2	TRBJ2-7	-	TRBD1	CASSQATGLLGEQYF	TGTGCCAGCAGCCAAGCGACAGGGTTATTAGGTGAGCAGTACTTC
TRBV2	TRBJ1-2	-	TRBD1	CASSETKGAKGYGYTF	TGTGCCAGCAGTGAAACTAAGGGGGCAAAAGGCTATGGCTACACCTTC